The sequence of this T cell receptor beta chain was determined in a study of blood T cell repertoires in COVID-19. The CDR3 is made up of 15 amino acids. With 5 bases clipped from V and 0 bases from J, the junction kept 4 bases outside the gene matches. Germline lookup yields CDR1 SGHRS and CDR2 YFSETQ. This table comes from immunoSEQ multiplex PCR, and its TCRdb copy is limited to in-frame clones, with some not included. This repertoire shows a few hundred thousand clones, roughly 84% found once; its top ten account for approximately 0.99%. The sequence derives from a woman aged 30 to 39 who had recovered from COVID-19. V is TRBV5-1 and J is TRBJ2-1; 8 nucleotides agree with TRBD2. The sequencing sample was made of PBMCs or T cells enriched from blood (not recorded which). The CDR3 protein is CASRQSGGSYNEQFF. CDR3 bases: TGCGCCAGCAGGCAAAGCGGGGGCTCCTACAATGAGCAGTTCTTC.